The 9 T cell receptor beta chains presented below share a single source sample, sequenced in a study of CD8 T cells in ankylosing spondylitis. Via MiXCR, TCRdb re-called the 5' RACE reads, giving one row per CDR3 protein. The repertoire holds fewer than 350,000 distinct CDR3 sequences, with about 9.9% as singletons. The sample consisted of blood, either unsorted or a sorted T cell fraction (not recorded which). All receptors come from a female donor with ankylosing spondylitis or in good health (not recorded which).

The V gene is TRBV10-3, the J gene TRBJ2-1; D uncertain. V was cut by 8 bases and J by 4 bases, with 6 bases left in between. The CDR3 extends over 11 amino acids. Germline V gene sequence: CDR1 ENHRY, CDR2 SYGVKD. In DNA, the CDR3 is TGTGCCATCTGCCGGTACAATGAGCAGTTCTTC. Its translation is CAICRYNEQFF.

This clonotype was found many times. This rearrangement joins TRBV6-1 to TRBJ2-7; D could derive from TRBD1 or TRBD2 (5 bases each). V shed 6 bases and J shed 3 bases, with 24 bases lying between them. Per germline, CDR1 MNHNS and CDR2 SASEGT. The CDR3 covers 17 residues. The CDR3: CASRRVGGSTRNYEQYF. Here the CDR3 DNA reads TGTGCCAGCAGGCGTGTTGGGGGAAGTACTCGGAACTACGAGCAGTACTTC.

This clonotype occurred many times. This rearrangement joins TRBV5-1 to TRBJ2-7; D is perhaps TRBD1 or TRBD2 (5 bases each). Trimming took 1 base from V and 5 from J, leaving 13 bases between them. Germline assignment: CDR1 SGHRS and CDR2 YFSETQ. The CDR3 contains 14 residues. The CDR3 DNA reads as TGCGCCAGCAGCTTGACTGGGGGAGTGGACGAGCAGTACTTC. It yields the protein CASSLTGGVDEQYF.

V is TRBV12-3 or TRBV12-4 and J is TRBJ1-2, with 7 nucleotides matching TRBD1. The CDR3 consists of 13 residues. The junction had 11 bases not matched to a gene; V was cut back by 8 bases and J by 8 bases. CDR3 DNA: TGTGCCAGCTTCCTTTCCGGGACAGAAGGCTACACCTTC. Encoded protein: CASFLSGTEGYTF.

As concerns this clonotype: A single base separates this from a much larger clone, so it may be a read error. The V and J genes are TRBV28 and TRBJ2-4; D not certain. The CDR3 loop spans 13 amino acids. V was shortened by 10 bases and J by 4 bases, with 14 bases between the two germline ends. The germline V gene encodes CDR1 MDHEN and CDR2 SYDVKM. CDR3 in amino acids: CAIYSNQKNIQYF. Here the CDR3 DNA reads TGTGCCATCTACTCTAACCAAAAAAACATTCAGTACTTC.

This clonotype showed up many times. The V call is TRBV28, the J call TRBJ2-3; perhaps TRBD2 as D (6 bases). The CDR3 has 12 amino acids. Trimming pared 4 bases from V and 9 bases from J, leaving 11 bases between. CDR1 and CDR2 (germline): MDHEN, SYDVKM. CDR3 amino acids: CASSSPGLTQYF. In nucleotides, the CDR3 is TGTGCCAGCAGTTCACCGGGACTGACGCAGTATTTT.

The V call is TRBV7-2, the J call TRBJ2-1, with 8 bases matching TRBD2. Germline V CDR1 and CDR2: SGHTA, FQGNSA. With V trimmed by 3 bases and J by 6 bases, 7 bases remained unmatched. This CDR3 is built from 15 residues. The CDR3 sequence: CASSFWTSWTNEQFF. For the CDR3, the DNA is TGTGCCAGCAGCTTTTGGACTAGCTGGACCAATGAGCAGTTCTTC.

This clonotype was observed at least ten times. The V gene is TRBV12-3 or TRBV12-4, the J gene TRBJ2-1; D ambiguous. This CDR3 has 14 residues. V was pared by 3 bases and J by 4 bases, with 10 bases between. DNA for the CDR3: TGTGCCAGCAGTTTCCGGCCCCCTTACAATGAGCAGTTCTTC. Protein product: CASSFRPPYNEQFF.

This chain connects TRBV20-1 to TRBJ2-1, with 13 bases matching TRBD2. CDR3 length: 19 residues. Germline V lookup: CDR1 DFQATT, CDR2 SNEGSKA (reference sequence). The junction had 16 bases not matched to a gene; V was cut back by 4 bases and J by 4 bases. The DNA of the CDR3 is TGCAGTGCTACCCTATATGGACTAGCGGGAGCCTGGGGTTACAATGAGCAGTTCTTC. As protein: CSATLYGLAGAWGYNEQFF.